This T cell receptor (beta chain) was obtained from a study of blood T cell repertoires in COVID-19. Germline trimming cut 4 bases from V and 0 bases from J; bases unmatched to any gene: 13. The CDR3 is made up of 20 amino acids. Germline CDR1 SGDLS, CDR2 YYNGEE. This clone has only one observation. Original data processing: Reference gene primer amplification gave estimated nucleated cell counts. Some clones are missing from TCRdb's copy, which holds only in-frame ones; the method was immunoSEQ multiplex PCR. D and trimming were read from the DNA, whereas the V and J calls and clone size are those reported in that table. The sample has 270,000 or so clones; 80% to 85% are singletons.

The origin of this receptor is a man aged 50 or older who had recovered from COVID-19. The specimen sequenced was PBMCs or T cells enriched from blood (not recorded which). This chain connects TRBV9 to TRBJ2-3; 14 bases fit TRBD2. The CDR3 loop reads CASSSRLAGGLGVSTDTQYF. The CDR3 DNA reads as TGTGCCAGCAGCTCCAGACTAGCGGGGGGGCTGGGGGTTAGCACAGATACGCAGTATTTT.